A selection of T cell receptor beta chains follows, all from one sample in a study of blood T cell repertoires in COVID-19. The table came from immunoSEQ multiplex PCR; TCRdb's copy has only in-frame clones and leaves some out. Of under 150,000 clones in the sample, roughly 76% are singletons; the top ten hold approximately 9%. What was sequenced was peripheral blood. These receptors were collected from a woman between 45 and 60 years old with active or convalescent COVID-19. The CDR3 runs from the conserved cysteine through the conserved F or W.

CDR3 protein: CASSVSDSYTGELFF
J gene: TRBJ2-2
V gene: TRBV9
CDR3 length: 15

CDR3 protein: CASSPRQGTNTGELFF
J gene: TRBJ2-2
V gene: TRBV19
CDR3 length: 16

CDR3 protein: CASSEASGGDNEQFF
J gene: TRBJ2-1
V gene: TRBV2
CDR3 length: 15

CDR3 protein: CASSSSAGTAPYEQYF
J gene: TRBJ2-7
V gene: TRBV6-5
CDR3 length: 16

CDR3 protein: CASTPETDSDSYTF
J gene: TRBJ1-2
V gene: TRBV2
CDR3 length: 14

CDR3 protein: CASSFISAPGYTF
J gene: TRBJ1-2
V gene: TRBV6-2/TRBV6-3
CDR3 length: 13

CDR3 protein: CASSPLRGDTQYF
J gene: TRBJ2-3
V gene: TRBV12-3/TRBV12-4
CDR3 length: 13

CDR3 protein: CASSVRDRGRETQYF
J gene: TRBJ2-5
V gene: TRBV6-4
CDR3 length: 15

CDR3 protein: CASSVGVGVVSYEQYF
J gene: TRBJ2-7
V gene: TRBV9
CDR3 length: 16

CDR3 protein: CASSLSPAGYEQYF
J gene: TRBJ2-7
V gene: TRBV7-2
CDR3 length: 14

CDR3 protein: CASTSGISTDTQYF
J gene: TRBJ2-3
V gene: TRBV28
CDR3 length: 14

CDR3 protein: CSVLHQGGGEQFF
J gene: TRBJ2-1
V gene: TRBV29-1
CDR3 length: 13

CDR3 protein: CASSGGGGLAGTFDTQYF
J gene: TRBJ2-3
V gene: TRBV7-8
CDR3 length: 18

CDR3 protein: CASSAGQAEAFF
J gene: TRBJ1-1
V gene: TRBV18
CDR3 length: 12

CDR3 protein: CASSQGVGDRVYNEQFF
J gene: TRBJ2-1
V gene: TRBV4-3
CDR3 length: 17

CDR3 protein: CASSPVVSGKQETQYF
J gene: TRBJ2-5
V gene: TRBV5-1
CDR3 length: 16

CDR3 protein: CASSQDTGRAPLHF
J gene: TRBJ1-6
V gene: TRBV4-3
CDR3 length: 14

CDR3 protein: CSVYRTGVGTEAFF
J gene: TRBJ1-1
V gene: TRBV29-1
CDR3 length: 14

CDR3 protein: CASSQEGFQETQYF
J gene: TRBJ2-5
V gene: TRBV4-2
CDR3 length: 14

CDR3 protein: CASSLTKGAGTEAFF
J gene: TRBJ1-1
V gene: TRBV7-6
CDR3 length: 15

CDR3 protein: CASSSLQDNEQFF
J gene: TRBJ2-1
V gene: TRBV7-6
CDR3 length: 13

CDR3 protein: CASSPRTSGSGEQYF
J gene: TRBJ2-7
V gene: TRBV7-9
CDR3 length: 15

CDR3 protein: CASSTTGVGEQYF
J gene: TRBJ2-7
V gene: TRBV7-2
CDR3 length: 13

CDR3 protein: CASSKGVTEGDYGYTF
J gene: TRBJ1-2
V gene: TRBV21-1
CDR3 length: 16

CDR3 protein: CASSLITIPGTYGYTF
J gene: TRBJ1-2
V gene: TRBV7-9
CDR3 length: 16

CDR3 protein: CARLYSYEQYF
J gene: TRBJ2-7
V gene: TRBV18
CDR3 length: 11

CDR3 protein: CASSSPPWGDEQYF
J gene: TRBJ2-7
V gene: TRBV28
CDR3 length: 14

CDR3 protein: CSVEEVGSRGYGYTF
J gene: TRBJ1-2
V gene: TRBV29-1
CDR3 length: 15

CDR3 protein: CASSTITGNYGYTF
J gene: TRBJ1-2
V gene: TRBV6-5
CDR3 length: 14

CDR3 protein: CASSSETGDNQPQHF
J gene: TRBJ1-5
V gene: TRBV12-1
CDR3 length: 15

CDR3 protein: CASSRGTSGGTTGELFF
J gene: TRBJ2-2
V gene: TRBV13
CDR3 length: 17

CDR3 protein: CASSVGRAGGSRDEQYF
J gene: TRBJ2-7
V gene: TRBV9
CDR3 length: 17

CDR3 protein: CASSQGHGNTIYF
J gene: TRBJ1-3
V gene: TRBV7-2
CDR3 length: 13

CDR3 protein: CASSAPRGANTEAFF
J gene: TRBJ1-1
V gene: TRBV28
CDR3 length: 15

CDR3 protein: CSVTPGQGLEQYF
J gene: TRBJ2-7
V gene: TRBV29-1
CDR3 length: 13

CDR3 protein: CASSQDWTGSYNEQFF
J gene: TRBJ2-1
V gene: TRBV4-3
CDR3 length: 16

CDR3 protein: CASSLDRGYEQFF
J gene: TRBJ2-1
V gene: TRBV7-2
CDR3 length: 13

CDR3 protein: CASGRQGPYEQYF
J gene: TRBJ2-7
V gene: TRBV27
CDR3 length: 13

CDR3 protein: CASSESGTGGDSPLHF
J gene: TRBJ1-6
V gene: TRBV6-1
CDR3 length: 16

CDR3 protein: CASSFRTGGREAFF
J gene: TRBJ1-1
V gene: TRBV28
CDR3 length: 14

CDR3 protein: CASSDSQRNGYTF
J gene: TRBJ1-2
V gene: TRBV6-4
CDR3 length: 13